Below, 27 T cell receptor beta chains from the same sample are listed, as sequenced in a study of control samples from healthy donors and cancer patients. Here immunoSEQ multiplex PCR was the method, and the copy in TCRdb shows in-frame clones only, minus some. The sample records about 120,000 clones, 80% to 90% being singletons. Sequenced input: PBMCs. These receptors originate from a woman between 50 and 59 years old with colorectal cancer.

This chain connects TRBV20-1 to TRBJ2-3; D call uncertain. Per the germline V gene, CDR1 is DFQATT and CDR2 is SNEGSKA (reference sequence). Trimming removed 4 bases from V and 5 bases from J, with 7 bases in between. This CDR3 is built from 11 residues. In DNA form, the CDR3 reads TGCAGTGCTACTTATGGAGATACGCAGTATTTT. Translating gives CSATYGDTQYF.

This clone was counted once. Written as DNA, the CDR3 is TGTGCCAGCAGCGGGATTATCACAGATACGCAGTATTTT. This sequence encodes CASSGIITDTQYF. The chain carries TRBV9 and TRBJ2-3; no clear D gene. There are 13 residues in the CDR3. The V end was cut by 3 bases, the J end by 2 bases, with 7 bases between. The V gene's germline CDR1 is SGDLS and CDR2 YYNGEE.

The J gene is TRBJ2-7, the V gene TRBV19; D possibly matches TRBD1 or TRBD2 (5 bases each). CDR1 and CDR2 from the germline V gene are LNHDA and SQIVND (reference sequence). The CDR3 is made up of 16 amino acids. The V gene lost 1 base and the J gene lost 3 bases, with 16 bases spanning the gap. The CDR3 reads CASSIGGIVPFYEQYF. The CDR3 coding sequence is TGTGCCAGTAGTATAGGGGGGATAGTCCCATTCTACGAGCAGTACTTC.

CDR3 residues: CASRTGIYEQYF. In DNA, the CDR3 is TGTGCCAGCAGAACAGGGATCTACGAGCAGTACTTC. The chain uses TRBV6-5 and TRBJ2-7; weak D call: TRBD1 (6 bases). Germline V gene lookup returns CDR1 MNHEY and CDR2 SVGAGI. The CDR3 runs to 12 residues. Trimming left V 6 bases short and J 3 bases short, with 9 bases between.

The chain employs TRBV3-1 (or the pseudogene TRBV3-2) and TRBJ2-3; either TRBD1 or TRBD2 may fit D (5 bases each). The CDR3 is 17 amino acids. CDR1 is LGHDT, CDR2 YNNKEL, per germline (reference sequence). Trimming took 0 bases from V and 5 from J, leaving 18 bases between them. The CDR3 nucleotides are TGTGCCAGCAGCCAAGATGGGACGTCCGACGCGTTAGATACGCAGTATTTT. This sequence encodes CASSQDGTSDALDTQYF.

CDR3 loop: CASSPRVWGRDYGYTF. The CDR3, as DNA: TGTGCCAGCAGCCCCCGGGTATGGGGTCGCGACTATGGCTACACCTTC. The J gene is TRBJ1-2, the V gene TRBV7-9; unclear D gene. CDR3 length: 16 residues. V gave up 5 bases and J gave up 3 bases, with 19 bases separating them. From germline, CDR1 is SEHNR and CDR2 FQNEAQ (reference sequence).

The rearrangement links TRBV7-9 to TRBJ2-5; D is ambiguous. Trimming took 4 bases from V and 5 from J, leaving 11 bases between them. Germline CDR1 and CDR2: SEHNR and FQNEAQ (reference sequence). This CDR3 is built from 13 residues. The CDR3 DNA is TGTGCCAGCAGCTCACACCCCTTCGAGACCCAGTACTTC. Amino acids: CASSSHPFETQYF.

The chain employs TRBV6-1 and TRBJ2-6; D might be TRBD1 or TRBD2, each matching 6 bases. CDR1 MNHNS and CDR2 SASEGT come from the germline V gene. Between the trimmed V and J ends, which lost 3 bases and 4 bases, there was a span of 13 bases. The CDR3 is 16 residues long. The CDR3 protein is CASSDTWGAGANVLTF. CDR3 DNA sequence: TGTGCCAGCAGTGACACCTGGGGGGCGGGGGCCAACGTCCTGACTTTC.

V is TRBV9 and J is TRBJ1-6; 7 bases are a match to TRBD1. The germline CDR1 and CDR2 sequences are SGDLS and YYNGEE. Trimming at V came to 1 base and at J to 9 bases, leaving 7 bases not matched to a gene. The CDR3 runs 15 residues. The CDR3 protein is CASSVTGENLSPLHF. The CDR3, as DNA: TGTGCCAGCAGCGTAACAGGGGAAAACCTTTCACCCCTCCACTTT.

The chain has TRBV6-5 and TRBJ2-7, with D possibly TRBD2 on 5 matching bases. The CDR3 covers 13 residues. The germline V and J ends were trimmed by 4 bases and 3 bases, with 10 bases remaining between them. From germline, CDR1 is MNHEY and CDR2 SVGAGI. The CDR3 nucleotides read TGTGCCAGCAGTTCCCCGGGAATCTACGAGCAGTACTTC. It is translated as CASSSPGIYEQYF.

This clone came up once. V and J are TRBV5-1 and TRBJ2-5; D unresolved. Germline CDR1 is SGHRS and CDR2 is YFSETQ. V shed 0 bases and J shed 2 bases, with 8 bases lying between them. This CDR3 has 14 residues. In DNA form, the CDR3 reads TGCGCCAGCAGCTTGGAGTCACCTCAAGAGACCCAGTACTTC. Translated: CASSLESPQETQYF.

This chain uses TRBV7-3 with TRBJ2-1, with D perhaps given as TRBD1 or TRBD2 (6 bases each). V was shortened by 3 bases and J by 7 bases, with 19 bases between the two germline ends. Germline CDR1 reads SGHTA; CDR2 reads FQGTGA. CDR3 length: 16 residues. The CDR3 sequence: CASSFGYGRGGNEQFF. CDR3 bases: TGTGCCAGCAGCTTTGGTTACGGACGAGGGGGGAATGAGCAGTTCTTC.

This rearrangement joins TRBV5-4 to TRBJ1-1, with no clear D. Trimming took 0 bases from V and 7 from J, leaving 10 bases between them. This CDR3 region has 13 residues. CDR1 SGHNT and CDR2 YYREEE come from the germline V gene (reference sequence). Written as DNA, the CDR3 is TGTGCCAGCAGCTTGGCCAGGCAGATTGAAGCTTTCTTT. Translation gives CASSLARQIEAFF.

The J gene is TRBJ2-2, the V gene TRBV5-6; 10 nucleotides line up with TRBD1. The CDR3 spans 18 residues. Germline lookup yields CDR1 SGHDT and CDR2 YYEEEE. The trim removed 3 bases at V and 4 bases at J, leaving 12 bases unmatched. The CDR3 DNA reads TGTGCCAGCAGCTCGCTACCGGGACAGGGGCGGGTCACCGGGGAGCTGTTTTTT. Encoded protein: CASSSLPGQGRVTGELFF.

The rearrangement uses TRBV6-6 and TRBJ1-1, with D hard to call. This CDR3 contains 14 residues. Germline V gene sequence: CDR1 MNHNY, CDR2 SVGAGI (reference sequence). Trimming took 0 bases from V and 2 from J, leaving 7 bases between them. CDR3 sequence (DNA): TGTGCCAGCAGTTACTCGTGGAAAAACACTGAAGCTTTCTTT. It is translated as CASSYSWKNTEAFF.

The CDR3 region has the DNA TGCAGTGCTAGTCCCACTGGGGCCAACGTCCTGACTTTC. Protein sequence: CSASPTGANVLTF. The V gene is TRBV20-1, the J gene TRBJ2-6; D uncertain. V was shortened by 3 bases and J by 2 bases, with 5 bases between the two germline ends. From germline, CDR1 is DFQATT and CDR2 SNEGSKA (reference sequence). This CDR3 has 13 amino acids.

Comments on this clone: An end of the junction differs from the germline gene, which may be a read error. The J gene is TRBJ2-1, the V gene TRBV27, with TRBD2 as a possible D gene (5 bases). Per germline, CDR1 MNHEY and CDR2 SMNVEV (reference sequence). This CDR3 comprises 16 residues. This chain's CDR3 is CASILRLDSSYNEQFF. CDR3 nucleotides: TGTGCCAGCATTTTAAGGTTGGACTCCTCCTACAATGAGCAGTTCTTC.

This chain joins TRBV6-2 or TRBV6-3 and TRBJ1-2; 7 nucleotides align to TRBD1. The germline V gene encodes CDR1 MNHEY and CDR2 SVGEGT. The V and J ends lost 6 bases and 2 bases, in that order; junction bases with no gene match: 6. The CDR3 consists of 14 residues. This CDR3 is CASSRLDRNYGYTF. CDR3 coding DNA: TGTGCCAGCAGCCGACTGGACAGGAACTATGGCTACACCTTC.

CDR3: CASSMPAGESTDTQYF. CDR3 nucleotide sequence: TGTGCCAGTAGTATGCCAGCGGGGGAGAGCACAGATACGCAGTATTTT. This chain uses TRBV19 with TRBJ2-3, with 8 bases lining up with TRBD2. The CDR3 extends over 16 amino acids. In germline, CDR1 is LNHDA, CDR2 SQIVND (reference sequence). The trim removed 3 bases at V and 0 bases at J, leaving 5 bases unmatched.

The chain has TRBV3-1 (or the pseudogene TRBV3-2) and TRBJ2-4; a possible D gene is TRBD1 (6 bases). CDR1 is LGHDT and CDR2 is YNNKEL in the germline V gene (reference sequence). The CDR3 has 15 residues. Trimming pared 1 base from V and 8 bases from J, leaving 15 bases between. The CDR3 is CASSQGGGAGYIQYF. In nucleotides, the CDR3 is TGTGCCAGCAGCCAAGGAGGGGGTGCAGGGTACATTCAGTACTTC.

This rearrangement joins TRBV5-1 to TRBJ1-2, with TRBD1 matching over 7 bases. Per germline, CDR1 SGHRS and CDR2 YFSETQ. V lost 0 bases to trimming and J lost 8 bases; unmatched junction nucleotides: 4. This CDR3 comprises 13 residues. Here the CDR3 reads CASSLEAGGGYTF. The DNA of the CDR3 is TGCGCCAGCAGCTTGGAGGCAGGGGGAGGCTACACCTTC. The full variable domain, in which reference TRBV5-1 and TRBJ1-2 provide the parts outside the CDR3, is KAGVTQTPRYLIKTRGQQVTLSCSPISGHRSVSWYQQTPGQGLQFLFEYFSETQRNKGNFPGRFSGRQFSNSRSEMNVSTLELGDSALYLCASSLEAGGGYTFGSGTRLTVV.

The chain employs TRBV28 and TRBJ2-7, with D perhaps TRBD1 (5 bases). This CDR3 contains 14 residues. Germline CDR1 and CDR2: MDHEN and SYDVKM. The ends were cut back, 3 bases at V and 0 bases at J, with 9 bases in the middle. The CDR3 loop reads CASSLSGISYEQYF. CDR3 DNA sequence: TGTGCCAGCAGTTTGTCAGGGATCTCCTACGAGCAGTACTTC.

The chain has TRBV2 and TRBJ2-3; TRBD2 aligns across 8 bases. Per the germline V gene, CDR1 is SNHLY and CDR2 is FYNNEI. The length of the CDR3 is 14 residues. Germline trimming cut 7 bases from V and 3 bases from J; bases unmatched to any gene: 6. Here the CDR3 reads CASNSGGGTDTQYF. Written as DNA, the CDR3 is TGTGCCAGCAACTCGGGGGGGGGAACAGATACGCAGTATTTT. Supplemented by reference TRBV2 and TRBJ2-3, the full variable domain reads EPEVTQTPSHQVTQMGQEVILRCVPISNHLYFYWYRQILGQKVEFLVSFYNNEISEKSEIFDDQFSVERPDGSNFTLKIRSTKLEDSAMYFCASNSGGGTDTQYFGPGTRLTVL.

The chain employs TRBV5-1 and TRBJ1-6; 8 bases fit TRBD1. Germline trimming cut 1 base from V and 7 bases from J; bases unmatched to any gene: 7. This CDR3 comprises 16 residues. From germline, CDR1 is SGHRS and CDR2 YFSETQ. In DNA, the CDR3 is TGCGCCAGCAGCTTGAGAACGACAGGGGTAAATTCACCCCTCCACTTT. This encodes CASSLRTTGVNSPLHF.

This chain uses TRBV2 with TRBJ2-6, with a weak D call TRBD1 (5 bases). The CDR3 has 15 amino acids. Trimming pared 7 bases from V and 1 base from J, leaving 11 bases between. Looked up from germline, CDR1 is SNHLY and CDR2 is FYNNEI. CDR3 protein: CASTPRGSGANVLTF. Here the CDR3 DNA reads TGTGCCAGCACCCCAAGGGGTTCTGGGGCCAACGTCCTGACTTTC.

This chain uses TRBV18 with TRBJ2-5, with a possible D match to TRBD1 (7 bases). CDR1 is KGHSH, CDR2 LQKENI, per germline. V gave up 1 base and J gave up 5 bases, with 14 bases separating them. This CDR3 contains 15 residues. The CDR3 sequence is CASSPRGQSGETQYF. CDR3 nucleotides: TGTGCCAGCTCACCACGGGGACAGAGCGGGGAGACCCAGTACTTC.

The chain recombines TRBV12-3 or TRBV12-4 with TRBJ2-1, with D hard to call. V lost 2 bases, J lost 8 bases, and 4 bases lay in between. The CDR3 covers 11 residues. In nucleotides, the CDR3 is TGTGCCAGCAGTTTATATGATGAGCAGTTCTTC. Its protein is CASSLYDEQFF.